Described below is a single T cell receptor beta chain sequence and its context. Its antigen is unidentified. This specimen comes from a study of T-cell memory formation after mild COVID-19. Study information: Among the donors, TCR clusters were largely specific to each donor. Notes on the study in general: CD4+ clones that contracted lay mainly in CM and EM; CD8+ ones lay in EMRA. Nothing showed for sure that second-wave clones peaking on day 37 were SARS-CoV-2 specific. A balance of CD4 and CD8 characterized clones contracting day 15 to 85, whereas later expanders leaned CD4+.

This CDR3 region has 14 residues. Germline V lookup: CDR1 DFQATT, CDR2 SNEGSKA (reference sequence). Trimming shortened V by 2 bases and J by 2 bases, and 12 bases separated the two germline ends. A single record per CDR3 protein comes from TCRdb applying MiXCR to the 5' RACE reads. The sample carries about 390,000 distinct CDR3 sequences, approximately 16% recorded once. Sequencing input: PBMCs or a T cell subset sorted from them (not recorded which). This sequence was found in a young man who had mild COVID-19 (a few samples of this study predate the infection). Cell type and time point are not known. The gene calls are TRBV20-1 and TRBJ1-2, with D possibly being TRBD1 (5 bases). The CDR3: CSARPSTGNYGYTF. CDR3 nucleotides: TGCAGTGCTAGACCTAGCACAGGAAACTATGGCTACACCTTC.